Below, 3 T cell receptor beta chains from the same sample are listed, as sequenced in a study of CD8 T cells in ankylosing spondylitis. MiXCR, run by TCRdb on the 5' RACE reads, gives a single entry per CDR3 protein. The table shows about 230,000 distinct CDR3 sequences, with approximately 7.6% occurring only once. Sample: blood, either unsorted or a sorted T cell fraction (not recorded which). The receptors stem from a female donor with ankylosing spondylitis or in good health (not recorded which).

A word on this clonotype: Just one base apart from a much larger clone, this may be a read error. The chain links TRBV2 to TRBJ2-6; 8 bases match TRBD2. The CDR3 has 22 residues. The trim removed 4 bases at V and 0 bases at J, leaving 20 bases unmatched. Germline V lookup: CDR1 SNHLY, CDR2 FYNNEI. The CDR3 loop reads CASSAVRGGAGVAISGANVLTF. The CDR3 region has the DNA TGTGCCAGCAGTGCCGTCAGGGGAGGAGCGGGAGTCGCTATCTCTGGGGCCAACGTCCTGACTTTC.

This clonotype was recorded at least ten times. DNA for the CDR3: TGTGCCAGCATATCCGCAGGGACAAAGACCCAGTACTTC. This codes for CASISAGTKTQYF. This chain joins TRBV6-2 or TRBV6-3 and TRBJ2-5; a weak D match, TRBD1 (6 bases). Looked up from germline, CDR1 is MNHEY and CDR2 is SVGEGT. Trimming removed 7 bases from V and 6 bases from J, with 15 bases in between. The CDR3 consists of 13 residues.

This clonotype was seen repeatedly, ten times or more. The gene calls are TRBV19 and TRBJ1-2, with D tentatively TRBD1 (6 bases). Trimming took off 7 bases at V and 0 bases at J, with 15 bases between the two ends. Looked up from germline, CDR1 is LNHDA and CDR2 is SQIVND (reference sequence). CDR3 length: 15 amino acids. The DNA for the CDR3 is TGTGCCAGTACACCGGGGGCAGAAGCTAACTATGGCTACACCTTC. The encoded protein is CASTPGAEANYGYTF.